This passage covers 29 T cell receptor beta chains from one sample sequenced in a study of technical replicates of blood from a handful of donors. The protocol was immunoSEQ multiplex PCR, while the TCRdb copy is restricted to in-frame clones and leaves out a portion. The sample lists roughly 76,000 clones; about 91% were seen once. The sample consisted of T cells isolated from PBMCs. The origin of the receptors is a human donor in good health. Some clones in this sample may be carry-over from other donors' samples.

The chain carries TRBV7-8 and TRBJ1-1; the D is unclear. Germline values: CDR1 SGHVS, CDR2 FQNEAQ. With 2 bases removed from V and 3 bases from J, the gap between germline ends came to 10 bases. The CDR3 consists of 14 residues. CDR3 region: CASSLFSEDTEAFF. Here the CDR3 DNA reads TGTGCCAGCAGCTTATTCAGTGAGGACACTGAAGCTTTCTTT.

In this sample, this clone turned up once. J is TRBJ2-5 and V is TRBV18; 9 bases map to TRBD2. The CDR3 spans 15 residues. The V gene's germline CDR1 is KGHSH and CDR2 LQKENI. Unmatched junction bases numbered 4, after V lost 2 bases and J lost 3 bases. The DNA of the CDR3 is TGTGCCAGCTCACCAGAGGCGGGAGGGGAAGAGACCCAGTACTTC. This sequence encodes CASSPEAGGEETQYF.

The rearrangement joins TRBV18 to TRBJ2-7; a possible D gene is TRBD2 (7 bases). Germline V gives CDR1 KGHSH, CDR2 LQKENI. This CDR3 is built from 13 residues. Trimming took off 5 bases at V and 4 bases at J, with 12 bases between the two ends. CDR3 sequence reads: CASSTGRGYEQYF. DNA of the CDR3: TGTGCCAGCTCAACGGGGAGGGGGTACGAGCAGTACTTC.

The rearrangement joins TRBV15 to TRBJ1-1; maybe TRBD1 (5 bases). This CDR3 has 17 residues. Trimming cost V 5 bases and J 1 base, with 20 bases left between them. Germline values: CDR1 LNHNV, CDR2 YYDKDF (reference sequence). CDR3 protein: CATSYLLGAAENTEAFF. CDR3 bases: TGTGCCACCAGCTATTTATTAGGGGCAGCAGAGAACACTGAAGCTTTCTTT. The full variable domain, its missing parts supplied by reference TRBV15 and TRBJ1-1, is DAMVIQNPRYQVTQFGKPVTLSCSQTLNHNVMYWYQQKSSQAPKLLFHYYDKDFNNEADTPDNFQSRRPNTSFCFLDIRSPGLGDTAMYLCATSYLLGAAENTEAFFGQGTRLTVV.

J is TRBJ2-1 and V is TRBV30; D is unclear. Germline V gene lookup returns CDR1 GTSNPN and CDR2 SVGIG (reference sequence). Deletions cut 3 bases from V and 10 bases from J, with 10 bases between. The length of the CDR3 is 11 residues. This CDR3 is CAWRVLQEQFF. The DNA of the CDR3 is TGTGCCTGGAGAGTATTGCAGGAGCAGTTCTTC.

V and J are TRBV15 and TRBJ1-3; 9 bases fit TRBD1. J was trimmed by 2 bases and V by 3 bases; bases with no gene match: 20. CDR1 is LNHNV, CDR2 YYDKDF, per germline (reference sequence). The CDR3 is made up of 21 amino acids. CDR3 sequence reads: CATSSILSGTGKLGPGNTIYF. CDR3 sequence (DNA): TGTGCCACCAGCAGCATACTCTCCGGGACAGGGAAGTTAGGGCCTGGAAACACCATATATTTT. Filled out from reference TRBV15 and TRBJ1-3, the complete variable domain reads DAMVIQNPRYQVTQFGKPVTLSCSQTLNHNVMYWYQQKSSQAPKLLFHYYDKDFNNEADTPDNFQSRRPNTSFCFLDIRSPGLGDTAMYLCATSSILSGTGKLGPGNTIYFGEGSWLTVV.

V usage is TRBV19 and J usage is TRBJ2-2, with D possibly being TRBD2 (6 bases). V was trimmed by 5 bases and J by 1 base, leaving 14 bases between them. The CDR3 sequence is 16 residues long. Germline loops: CDR1 LNHDA, CDR2 SQIVND (reference sequence). The CDR3 is CASSLGTLENTGELFF. The CDR3 nucleotides are TGTGCCAGTAGTCTGGGGACTCTTGAGAACACCGGGGAGCTGTTTTTT.

The chain has TRBV28 and TRBJ2-7; D is unresolved. CDR3 length: 14 amino acids. With 3 bases removed from V and 3 bases from J, the gap between germline ends came to 12 bases. Germline V gives CDR1 MDHEN, CDR2 SYDVKM. CDR3 coding DNA: TGTGCCAGCAGTTTCCCCGGAGCCAGCTACGAGCAGTACTTC. Its translation: CASSFPGASYEQYF.

V usage is TRBV5-1 and J usage is TRBJ2-5; 9 bases align to TRBD1. Germline CDR1 is SGHRS and CDR2 is YFSETQ. The V segment lost 4 bases and the J segment 5 bases; nucleotides outside the gene matches: 9. This CDR3 comprises 15 residues. The CDR3 loop is CASSRAQGAHETQYF. In DNA, the CDR3 is TGCGCCAGCAGCAGAGCACAGGGGGCGCATGAGACCCAGTACTTC.

The V call is TRBV7-3, the J call TRBJ2-2; weak D call: TRBD1 (6 bases). Germline values: CDR1 SGHTA, CDR2 FQGTGA. The germline V and J ends were trimmed by 2 bases and 0 bases, with 10 bases remaining between them. The CDR3 extends over 16 amino acids. The CDR3 is CASSLDYRANTGELFF. Here the CDR3 DNA reads TGTGCCAGCAGCTTAGATTACAGGGCGAACACCGGGGAGCTGTTTTTT.

The count of this clone is one. The chain couples TRBV5-1 to TRBJ2-1; 14 bases line up with TRBD2. CDR3 size: 17 residues. V lost 5 bases to trimming and J lost 0 bases; unmatched junction nucleotides: 4. Germline assignment: CDR1 SGHRS and CDR2 YFSETQ. The CDR3 sequence: CASRPGTSGSSYNEQFF. DNA of the CDR3: TGCGCCAGCAGGCCTGGGACTAGCGGGAGCTCCTACAATGAGCAGTTCTTC.

The V gene is TRBV27, the J gene TRBJ2-7, with a tentative D call TRBD2 (6 bases). The length of the CDR3 is 13 residues. Germline assignment: CDR1 MNHEY and CDR2 SMNVEV (reference sequence). With 5 bases removed from V and 7 bases from J, the gap between germline ends came to 15 bases. The CDR3 DNA reads TGTGCCAGCAGTCCGCAGCCTCGGGGGGAGCAGTACTTC. Translation: CASSPQPRGEQYF.

The rearrangement joins TRBV18 to TRBJ2-3; D is perhaps TRBD1 (6 bases). Germline V CDR1 and CDR2: KGHSH, LQKENI. Trimming cost V 4 bases and J 2 bases, with 19 bases left between them. CDR3 length equals 17 residues. The CDR3 nucleotides are TGTGCCAGCTCACACTTCACACAGGGCGTATACACAGATACGCAGTATTTT. Encoded protein: CASSHFTQGVYTDTQYF.

The chain uses TRBV15 and TRBJ2-2; D may be TRBD2 (7 bases). V was cut by 5 bases and J by 2 bases, with 15 bases left in between. This CDR3 region has 16 residues. Germline-derived CDR1 and CDR2 are LNHNV and YYDKDF (reference sequence). Written as DNA, the CDR3 is TGTGCCACCAGCGAAGCTGGGGGGGGCAACACCGGGGAGCTGTTTTTT. Translated, it gives CATSEAGGGNTGELFF.

The chain couples TRBV5-8 to TRBJ2-3; a possible D gene is TRBD2 (5 bases). V lost 9 bases, J lost 7 bases, and 18 bases lay in between. The CDR3 consists of 13 residues. Germline V gene sequence: CDR1 SGHTS, CDR2 YDEGEE. The CDR3 DNA follows: TGTGCCACGCGGACTCCGAGTCTGAATACGCAGTATTTT. Translation gives CATRTPSLNTQYF.

This chain links TRBV5-1 with TRBJ1-1; D unresolved. Deletions cut 1 base from V and 2 bases from J, with 6 bases between. The CDR3 is 13 residues long. CDR1 and CDR2 from the germline V gene are SGHRS and YFSETQ. CDR3 bases: TGCGCCAGCAGCTTGTTAGTAAACACTGAAGCTTTCTTT. Translated, it gives CASSLLVNTEAFF. Filled out from reference TRBV5-1 and TRBJ1-1, the complete variable domain reads KAGVTQTPRYLIKTRGQQVTLSCSPISGHRSVSWYQQTPGQGLQFLFEYFSETQRNKGNFPGRFSGRQFSNSRSEMNVSTLELGDSALYLCASSLLVNTEAFFGQGTRLTVV.

The chain combines TRBV7-9 with TRBJ1-1; no firm D call. Germline values: CDR1 SEHNR, CDR2 FQNEAQ (reference sequence). The germline V and J ends were trimmed by 2 bases and 1 base, with 5 bases remaining between them. CDR3 length: 13 amino acids. The CDR3 protein is CASSLNTNTEAFF. CDR3 DNA: TGTGCCAGCAGCTTAAACACGAACACTGAAGCTTTCTTT.

This rearrangement joins TRBV11-3 to TRBJ2-4; D may be TRBD2 (7 bases). V was trimmed by 4 bases and J by 5 bases, leaving 21 bases between them. Germline V gives CDR1 SGHNT, CDR2 YENEEA. This CDR3 has 17 amino acids. The DNA of the CDR3 is TGTGCCAGCAGCTCCGGGGGGCGGGGGCTGGGTGAAAACATTCAGTACTTC. The encoded protein is CASSSGGRGLGENIQYF. Based on the CDR3 plus reference TRBV11-3 and TRBJ2-4, the full variable domain is EAGVVQSPRYKIIEKKQPVAFWCNPISGHNTLYWYLQNLGQGPELLIRYENEEAVDDSQLPKDRFSAERLKGVDSTLKIQPAELGDSAVYLCASSSGGRGLGENIQYFGAGTRLSVL.

This chain links TRBV11-2 with TRBJ1-1, with a possible D match to TRBD1 (6 bases). Germline V lookup: CDR1 SGHAT, CDR2 FQNNGV. V lost 3 bases to trimming and J lost 1 base, with 12 bases between them. The CDR3 has 15 amino acids. The CDR3 spells CASSLGDKRNTEAFF. In DNA, the CDR3 is TGTGCCAGCAGCTTGGGGGACAAGAGGAACACTGAAGCTTTCTTT.

This chain joins TRBV19 and TRBJ2-5; 11 nucleotides agree with TRBD2. The CDR3 length is 16 residues. The V and J ends lost 6 bases and 1 base, in that order; junction bases with no gene match: 7. The germline CDR1 and CDR2 sequences are LNHDA and SQIVND (reference sequence). The CDR3 DNA reads as TGTGCCAGTAGCTCCCGGACTAGCGGGCCCCAAGAGACCCAGTACTTC. This codes for CASSSRTSGPQETQYF.

CDR3 nucleotide sequence: TGTGCCAGTAGTATAGAACGGAGCCGACTAGCGGGGCCTGTGAGGGAGACCCAGTACTTC. Its protein product is CASSIERSRLAGPVRETQYF. The chain couples TRBV19 to TRBJ2-5; 11 bases map to TRBD2. Losses at the gene ends were 0 bases for V and 5 bases for J; bases not matched to a gene: 17. Germline values: CDR1 LNHDA, CDR2 SQIVND (reference sequence). The CDR3 totals 20 residues.

The V and J genes are TRBV5-1 and TRBJ2-7, with no clear D. The CDR3 contains 13 residues. Germline V gene data show CDR1 as SGHRS and CDR2 as YFSETQ. Trimming removed 6 bases at V and 0 bases at J, with 10 bases between. In nucleotides, the CDR3 is TGCGCCAGCACGTGGCCAGGCTCCTACGAGCAGTACTTC. Its protein product is CASTWPGSYEQYF.

This clone is a singleton in its sample. The CDR3 loop reads CASSPPGLRYGYTF. Written as DNA, the CDR3 is TGTGCCAGCAGTCCTCCGGGACTCAGATATGGCTACACCTTC. This sequence joins TRBV27 and TRBJ1-2; D is possibly TRBD1 (5 bases). Germline values: CDR1 MNHEY, CDR2 SMNVEV (reference sequence). The CDR3 is made up of 14 amino acids. V dropped 5 bases and J dropped 5 bases, with 15 bases sitting between them.

The chain joins TRBV5-1 to TRBJ1-2; no clear D gene. The V end lost 4 bases, the J end lost 0 bases, and 22 bases lay between the germline ends. CDR3 length: 18 residues. CDR1 and CDR2 (germline): SGHRS, YFSETQ. CDR3 in DNA: TGCGCCAGCAGCCCGCACGCACCTAACCCGGGAACTAACTATGGCTACACCTTC. It is translated as CASSPHAPNPGTNYGYTF.

The chain combines TRBV4-2 with TRBJ1-3; maybe TRBD1 (5 bases). Between the trimmed V and J ends, which lost 0 bases and 8 bases, there was a span of 11 bases. The V gene's germline CDR1 is LGHNA and CDR2 YNFKEQ. The CDR3 extends over 14 amino acids. CDR3 sequence reads: CASSQDSGADTIYF. As DNA, the CDR3 is TGTGCCAGCAGCCAAGATTCTGGGGCAGACACCATATATTTT.

The chain recombines TRBV6-5 with TRBJ2-2; 7 positions agree with TRBD2. The trim removed 7 bases at V and 6 bases at J, leaving 11 bases unmatched. Germline V gives CDR1 MNHEY, CDR2 SVGAGI. The CDR3 consists of 15 residues. The DNA for the CDR3 is TGTGCCAGCAACCCCTCCGGGACTATAGCCGGGGAGCTGTTTTTT. It yields the protein CASNPSGTIAGELFF.

The chain recombines TRBV19 with TRBJ2-7; D is possibly TRBD2 (6 bases). The CDR3 is made up of 15 amino acids. Trimming shortened V by 2 bases and J by 1 base, and 12 bases separated the two germline ends. Germline lookup yields CDR1 LNHDA and CDR2 SQIVND (reference sequence). In DNA, the CDR3 is TGTGCCAGTAGTATAACGGCAGGGAGGTCCTACGAGCAGTACTTC. Protein sequence: CASSITAGRSYEQYF.

This chain uses TRBV14 with TRBJ2-5, with D unclear. V gave up 2 bases and J gave up 5 bases, with 3 bases separating them. The CDR3 is 11 amino acids. Germline CDR1 and CDR2: SGHDN and FVKESK. Here the CDR3 reads CASSQYETQYF. The CDR3 nucleotides read TGTGCCAGCAGCCAATATGAGACCCAGTACTTC.

The V gene is TRBV5-5, the J gene TRBJ2-5; 7 positions match TRBD1. The V and J ends lost 3 bases and 5 bases, in that order; junction bases with no gene match: 7. The CDR3 covers 14 residues. Looked up from germline, CDR1 is SGHKS and CDR2 is YYEKEE (reference sequence). In DNA, the CDR3 is TGTGCCAGCAGCTATCGACAGGGTCTGGAGACCCAGTACTTC. It is translated as CASSYRQGLETQYF.